This TCR beta chain was recorded in a study of T cells in Graves' hyperthyroidism and ophthalmopathy. Study-wide context: Any treatment followed the collection of peripheral blood at initial diagnosis.

Each person with ophthalmopathy scored at least 3 on the Clinical Activity Score, reached NOSPECS grade 4 or higher, and had been ill under 3 months. Exclusion criteria comprised uncontrolled infection, other autoimmune disease, pregnancy or lactation. Template material for amplifying TCR beta CDR3 regions consisted of RNA transcripts. When the TCR CDR3 underwent first-round RT-PCR, the HTBI primer set was used. TCRdb called the multiplex PCR reads again in MiXCR, with one record for every CDR3 protein. The table lists 530,000 or so distinct CDR3 sequences, approximately 25% of them singletons. Trimming took 0 bases from V and 4 from J, leaving 9 bases between them. The CDR3 has 14 amino acids. Germline-derived CDR1 and CDR2 are MNHEY and SVGAGI.

The V call is TRBV6-5, the J call TRBJ1-2, with D unresolved. The sequence was obtained from a woman aged 25 to 45 with Graves' ophthalmopathy. Input material: blood. CDR3 region: CASSYSQATYGYTF. Here the CDR3 DNA reads TGTGCCAGCAGTTACTCCCAGGCCACCTATGGCTACACCTTC.